Listed below are T cell receptor beta chains from one sample, sequenced in a study of blood T cell repertoires in COVID-19. Sequencing used immunoSEQ multiplex PCR; TCRdb keeps in-frame clones, though not all of them. The sample includes about 250,000 clones, about 86% of them seen just once. Sequenced input: peripheral blood. The receptors derive from a person aged 70 to 85 with COVID-19, enrolled during active disease. Each CDR3 is given with its conserved first and last residue. A D gene is named only where the DNA matches it firmly. Clone size is shown for a subset of rows, as once, few, many or a class of expanded clone.

TRBJ1-5	TRBV6-1	.	.	CASSGIRIGGGQPQHF	TGTGCCAGCAGTGGGATCCGCATTGGGGGGGGCCAGCCCCAGCATTTT
TRBJ1-6	TRBV4-2	.	few	CASSQFSQVLSLHF	TGTGCCAGCAGCCAATTCTCGCAGGTTTTGTCCCTCCACTTT
TRBJ1-3	TRBV11-2	TRBD1	.	CASSLEGARSAFGNTIYF	TGTGCCAGCAGCTTGGAGGGGGCTAGGTCAGCGTTTGGAAACACCATATATTTT
TRBJ1-1	TRBV4-1	.	.	CASSLLPRAGAFF	TGCGCCAGCAGCCTCTTGCCGCGGGCAGGAGCTTTCTTT
TRBJ2-3	TRBV9	TRBD2	.	CASSLAGASRDTQYF	TGTGCCAGCAGTCTAGCGGGGGCGAGCAGGGATACGCAGTATTTT
TRBJ1-2	TRBV5-6	.	few	CASSPGDNYGYTF	TGTGCCAGCAGCCCAGGGGATAACTATGGCTACACCTTC
TRBJ2-5	TRBV18	TRBD2	.	CASSERGQETQYF	TGTGCCAGCTCAGAGCGGGGTCAGGAGACCCAGTACTTC
TRBJ2-1	TRBV5-4	.	.	CATTPGGRTSYNEQFF	TGTGCCACCACCCCAGGAGGGAGAACCTCCTACAATGAGCAGTTCTTC
TRBJ2-7	TRBV28	.	.	CPPSRSYEQYF	TGTCCGCCATCGAGGTCCTACGAGCAGTACTTC
TRBJ2-5	TRBV21-1	.	.	CASSKVGQGLETQYF	TGTGCCAGCAGCAAAGTTGGGCAGGGGTTGGAGACCCAGTACTTC
TRBJ2-6	TRBV7-2	.	.	CASSTGGAGANVLTF	TGTGCCAGCAGCACAGGGGGGGCTGGGGCCAACGTCCTGACTTTC
TRBJ1-5	TRBV6-5	.	.	CASSYDSSGNQPQHF	TGTGCCAGCAGTTACGATTCGTCGGGCAATCAGCCCCAGCATTTT
TRBJ2-1	TRBV28	.	.	CASSFPPADYNEQFF	TGTGCCAGCAGTTTCCCCCCCGCGGACTACAATGAGCAGTTCTTC
TRBJ2-7	TRBV20-1	.	.	CSSLGRNEQYF	TGCAGTTCCCTGGGGCGGAACGAGCAGTACTTC
TRBJ2-1	TRBV30	TRBD2	.	CAWRLAGDEQFF	TGTGCCTGGAGACTAGCGGGAGATGAGCAGTTCTTC
TRBJ2-5	TRBV12-3/TRBV12-4	TRBD1	.	CASSPGTEETQYF	TGTGCCAGCAGTCCCGGGACAGAAGAGACCCAGTACTTC
TRBJ1-6	TRBV10-1	.	.	CAWRSSYNSPLHF	TGCGCCTGGCGGAGCTCCTATAATTCACCCCTCCACTTT
TRBJ2-4	TRBV10-3	TRBD2	.	CAISESMSGGQYF	TGTGCCATCAGTGAGTCCATGAGCGGGGGACAGTACTTC
TRBJ2-1	TRBV6-5	.	once	CASSYSRVSYNEQFF	TGTGCCAGCAGTTACTCTAGAGTCTCCTACAATGAGCAGTTCTTC
TRBJ1-1	TRBV5-1	TRBD1	once	CASSLQTGPDTEAFF	TGCGCCAGCAGCCTACAGACAGGGCCGGACACTGAAGCTTTCTTT
TRBJ2-2	TRBV5-1	.	.	CASTETSRTGELFF	TGCGCCAGCACCGAGACTTCCCGCACCGGGGAGCTGTTTTTT
TRBJ1-2	TRBV6-5	TRBD1	.	CASSTQAGGYGYTF	TGTGCCAGCAGCACTCAAGCAGGGGGTTATGGCTACACCTTC
TRBJ1-1	TRBV27	TRBD1	.	CASSRQGVGEAFF	TGTGCCAGCAGTCGACAGGGAGTCGGCGAAGCTTTCTTT
TRBJ2-5	TRBV19	TRBD1	.	CASSLQGEVGTQYF	TGTGCCAGTAGCCTCCAGGGGGAAGTGGGGACCCAGTACTTC
TRBJ1-1	TRBV27	.	.	CASSTRTANTEAFF	TGTGCCAGCAGTACGCGGACAGCGAACACTGAAGCTTTCTTT
TRBJ1-2	TRBV7-2	.	once	CASSLMGRHGYTF	TGTGCCAGCAGCTTAATGGGGCGTCATGGCTACACCTTC
TRBJ2-1	TRBV18	TRBD2	few	CASSQLEGTMEQFF	TGTGCCAGCTCACAGCTAGAGGGGACTATGGAGCAGTTCTTC
TRBJ1-4	TRBV27	.	.	CASRQNQNEKLFF	TGTGCCAGCAGACAGAACCAAAATGAAAAACTGTTTTTT
TRBJ1-6	TRBV15	.	.	CATSRDPSSYNSPLHF	TGTGCCACCAGCAGAGATCCGAGCTCCTATAATTCACCCCTCCACTTT
TRBJ2-7	TRBV11-2	.	once	CASSPWDSQRPGEQYF	TGTGCCAGCAGCCCGTGGGACTCCCAGAGGCCGGGGGAGCAGTACTTC
TRBJ1-1	TRBV4-3	.	.	CASSQSRANTEAFF	TGCGCCAGCAGCCAAAGCAGGGCGAACACTGAAGCTTTCTTT
TRBJ2-7	TRBV3-1/TRBV3-2	.	once	CASSQDSSGLYEQYF	TGTGCCAGCAGCCAAGACTCGAGCGGGCTCTACGAGCAGTACTTC
TRBJ1-4	TRBV5-1	.	.	CASSQGTGSNEKLFF	TGCGCCAGCAGCCAGGGGACGGGCAGCAATGAAAAACTGTTTTTT
TRBJ2-7	TRBV15	TRBD1	.	CATSRAQGAQQYF	TGTGCCACCAGCAGAGCCCAGGGGGCGCAGCAGTACTTC
TRBJ2-7	TRBV27	TRBD2	.	CASSTILAGKAGIGSYEQYF	TGTGCCAGCAGTACCATACTAGCGGGAAAGGCTGGTATTGGTTCCTACGAGCAGTACTTC
TRBJ2-7	TRBV4-1	.	.	CASSQDGAIADSYEQYF	TGCGCCAGCAGCCAAGATGGAGCGATAGCAGATTCCTACGAGCAGTACTTC